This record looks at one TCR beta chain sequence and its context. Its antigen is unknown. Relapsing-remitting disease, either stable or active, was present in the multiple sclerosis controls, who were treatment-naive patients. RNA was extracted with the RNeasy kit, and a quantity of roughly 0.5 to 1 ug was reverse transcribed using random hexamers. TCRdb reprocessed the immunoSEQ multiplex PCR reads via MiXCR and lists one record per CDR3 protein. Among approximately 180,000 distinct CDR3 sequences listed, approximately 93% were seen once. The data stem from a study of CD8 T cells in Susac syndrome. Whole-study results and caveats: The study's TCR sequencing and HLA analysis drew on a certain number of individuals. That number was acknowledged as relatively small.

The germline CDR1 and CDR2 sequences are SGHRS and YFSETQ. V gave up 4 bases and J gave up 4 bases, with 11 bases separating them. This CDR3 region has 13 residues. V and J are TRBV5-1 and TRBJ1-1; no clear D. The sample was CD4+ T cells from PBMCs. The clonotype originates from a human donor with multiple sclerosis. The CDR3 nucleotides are TGCGCCAGCAGCGGTAGTCGGGGCACTGAAGCTTTCTTT. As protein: CASSGSRGTEAFF.